This T cell receptor (beta chain) was identified in a study of regulatory T cells in long-lasting Graves disease. Specified time point: persistent/refractory GD, antithyroid drugs over 5 years with positive TRAb. After RNA was extracted from PBMCs, the TCR library was made from it. Germline V CDR1 and CDR2: DFQATT, SNEGSKA (reference sequence). Trimming pared 6 bases from V and 0 bases from J, leaving 12 bases between. The length of the CDR3 is 14 residues. Both iRepertoire HTBI primers and Arm-PCR of CDR3 regions were used to build the TCR beta libraries. TCRdb processed the multiplex PCR reads anew with MiXCR; each CDR3 protein has one entry. The sample records about 660,000 distinct CDR3 sequences, around 30% being singletons.

This TCR came from a female donor with Graves disease. The sequences come from peripheral blood mononuclear cells (PBMCs), collected when the disease was refractory, from a patient treated with antithyroid drugs. The V call is TRBV20-1, the J call TRBJ2-1; D is ambiguous. The CDR3 nucleotides are TGCAGTGCCGCCCGGGTGAGCTCCTACAATGAGCAGTTCTTC. Its protein product is CSAARVSSYNEQFF.